This entry concerns a single T cell receptor (beta chain). There is no known antigen for this receptor. The sample holds no much larger clone one base away, and base qualities are not on file. Trimming costs V 5 bases and J 6 bases, and their ends lie 17 bases apart. The CDR3 runs 14 residues from the cysteine to the phenylalanine. Just CDR3 DNA is preserved here, 42 bases in frame from base 1. CDR1 and CDR2, looked up from the germline V gene, are SNHLY and FYNNEI. Library preparation was by the immunoSEQ multiplex PCR assay. Entries here come from immuneACCESS through TCRdb and include only in-frame sequences with V and J called. Some clones fail to appear in such tables; in the studies checked, an unresolved V gene covers under half of the shortfall, and the cause of the remainder is unknown. The sample contains more than 1,000 clones, approximately 85% of them found a single time. Of the sample, 4% to 5.5% falls within the top ten clones.

This entry comes from a study of tumour-infiltrating T cells in Burkitt lymphoma (dated by TCRdb to about 2020). For the study in its entirety: All epidemiological subtypes of Burkitt lymphoma were represented among the roughly 80 patients who made up the cohort. Clinical outcome was correlated with TCR repertoire data, and overall and progression-free survival were found to be predicted by productive clonality independently of established prognosticators, including age at diagnosis. Paper-wide results and their limitations: Numerous Burkitt lymphoma patients were found to share several public clonotypes, a finding suggesting shared tumour neoantigen selection that is absent from diffuse large B-cell lymphoma.

This clonotype was obtained from a human donor with Burkitt lymphoma. Sequencing was performed on tumor tissue. The sequence links TRBV2 to TRBJ2-7, with TRBD1 tentatively as D gene (5 bases match). CDR3 sequence: CASSPLKGQFEQYF. The DNA sequence reads TGTGCCAGCAGTCCCTTAAAGGGGCAGTTCGAGCAGTACTTC.